A selection of T cell receptor beta chains follows, all from one sample in a study of beta chain features in type 1 diabetes. This table comes from immunoSEQ multiplex PCR, and its TCRdb copy is limited to in-frame clones, with some not included. The top ten clones hold under 0.02% of a sample with 250,000 to 300,000 clones, about 13% of them seen once. The material sequenced was naive CD4+ T cells from blood. The receptors derive from a man in his thirties or forties with type 1 diabetes. Each CDR3 is given with its conserved first and last residue. A D gene is named only where the DNA matches it firmly. Rows give clone size only sometimes, using once, few, many, or a class for an expanded clone.

DNA | CDR3 | size | J | D | V
TGTGCCAGCAGCTTAATCAGGGCCCCGGACTATGGCTACACCTTC | CASSLIRAPDYGYTF | once | TRBJ1-2 | - | TRBV5-6
TGTGCCAGCAGCGGGACAGGGGTTAACATTCAGTACTTC | CASSGTGVNIQYF | few | TRBJ2-4 | TRBD1 | TRBV5-4
TGCGCCAGCAGCCAAGCTCCTAGCGGGAGGGGCACAGATACGCAGTATTTT | CASSQAPSGRGTDTQYF | - | TRBJ2-3 | TRBD2 | TRBV4-1
TGTGCCAGCCTCGACCCTTCAGGGGGAGAAGGGGAGACCCAGTACTTC | CASLDPSGGEGETQYF | - | TRBJ2-5 | TRBD1 | TRBV10-3
TGTGCCAGTAGCTTAGCGGACCATCGACAGTTCTTC | CASSLADHRQFF | - | TRBJ2-1 | - | TRBV19
TGTGCCAGTCTAACGGGAGGGGAAGGCCAAGAGACCCAGTACTTC | CASLTGGEGQETQYF | few | TRBJ2-5 | TRBD2 | TRBV28
TGTGCCAGCTCACCGCGGGGGCAGCCAAATCAGCCCCAGCATTTT | CASSPRGQPNQPQHF | - | TRBJ1-5 | - | TRBV18
TGTGCCAGCAGCCAAGATCGGGGTGCCCCGAGGCTGTACTTC | CASSQDRGAPRLYF | - | TRBJ2-7 | - | TRBV4-2
TGCGCCAGCTTCTCTACCAAGGGTGGCGGGGGGGGCACAGATACGCAGTATTTT | CASFSTKGGGGGTDTQYF | - | TRBJ2-3 | TRBD2 | TRBV23-1
TGTGCCAGCATTCCTGGGACTAGCGGGAGGTACGAGCAGTACTTC | CASIPGTSGRYEQYF | few | TRBJ2-7 | TRBD2 | TRBV28
TGCGCCAGCAGCTTGCAGGGCCAGACCTACAATGAGCAGTTCTTC | CASSLQGQTYNEQFF | few | TRBJ2-1 | - | TRBV5-1
TGTGCCAGTAGCAAATCGGACAGGGACGAAGCCCAGTACTTC | CASSKSDRDEAQYF | - | TRBJ2-5 | TRBD1 | TRBV19
TGTGCCTGGAGCGCCGGGGGGAATCAGCCCCAGCATTTT | CAWSAGGNQPQHF | few | TRBJ1-5 | - | TRBV30
TGTGCCAGCAGCTTAATGAGCATGGACAGGGAGCAGTTCTTC | CASSLMSMDREQFF | - | TRBJ2-1 | TRBD1 | TRBV7-3
TGTGCCAGCAGTCCTAACGGGGCCGGGACTAGGGGCTACACCTTC | CASSPNGAGTRGYTF | - | TRBJ1-2 | - | TRBV25-1
TGCGCCAGCAGCTTGGCCGAGTCTGGGGCCAACGTCCTGACTTTC | CASSLAESGANVLTF | - | TRBJ2-6 | - | TRBV5-1
TGTGCCAGCAGCTTAGGGGGGCAGGAGACCCAGTACTTC | CASSLGGQETQYF | few | TRBJ2-5 | - | TRBV7-8
TGCGCCAGCAGCCCCCTCCCCTGGACAGGGGACGGCTACACCTTC | CASSPLPWTGDGYTF | - | TRBJ1-2 | TRBD1 | TRBV5-1
TGTGCCACCAGCAGGAGGACTAGCGGGCTCTTACAGTCGGAGACCCAGTACTTC | CATSRRTSGLLQSETQYF | - | TRBJ2-5 | TRBD2 | TRBV15
TGCAGCGTTGGAAGGCAGGGTAGGCCCGGGGAGCTGTTTTTT | CSVGRQGRPGELFF | few | TRBJ2-2 | - | TRBV29-1
TGTGCCAGCTCACCTTCAGTCACCTACAATGAGCAGTTCTTC | CASSPSVTYNEQFF | - | TRBJ2-1 | - | TRBV18
TGTGCCATCAGTGGTTCAGGATTCAATGAGCAGTTCTTC | CAISGSGFNEQFF | - | TRBJ2-1 | - | TRBV10-3
TGTGCCAGCAGCCGTTGGGGGGAAGAGACCCAGTACTTC | CASSRWGEETQYF | - | TRBJ2-5 | - | TRBV7-2
TGCGCCAGCAGCCAAGAGGTCAGGATGGCCCAGCATTTT | CASSQEVRMAQHF | few | TRBJ1-5 | - | TRBV4-1
TGTGCCACCAGCAGATGGGGACAGACAGTAGAGACCCAGTACTTC | CATSRWGQTVETQYF | few | TRBJ2-5 | TRBD1 | TRBV15
TGTGCCACCAGCAAAGGGACAGGGGCGAGCTCCTACAATGAGCAGTTCTTC | CATSKGTGASSYNEQFF | - | TRBJ2-1 | TRBD1 | TRBV15
TGTGCCAGCAGCTTAGTTGCAGGCTACGAGCAGTACTTC | CASSLVAGYEQYF | - | TRBJ2-7 | - | TRBV11-2
TGCGCCAGCAGCTTGAGAGTTTCGGGGACTCCTCGTCTCAGCACAGATACGCAGTATTTT | CASSLRVSGTPRLSTDTQYF | few | TRBJ2-3 | - | TRBV5-1